Sequencing of this TCR beta chain was carried out in a study of T cell responses to AZD1222 COVID-19 vaccine. Looking at the study overall: Second-dose intervals of approximately 4 or approximately 12 weeks were pooled. Points from the study as a whole: No repertoire was sampled before or during the peak T cell response, only after it. Just six people given AZD1222 tested seropositive at baseline.

The CDR3 extends over 14 amino acids. Germline CDR1 MNHEY, CDR2 SVGAGI. V was clipped by 6 bases and J by 2 bases, with 13 bases between them. Comments on this clone: What it binds is not known.

Sequenced by immunoSEQ multiplex PCR; TCRdb stores in-frame clones only, minus some. The repertoire holds tens of thousands of clones, around 80% seen once, with less than 5% in the top ten. This rearrangement joins TRBV6-5 to TRBJ1-2; D remains unclear. The TCR was taken from an adult in good health. The sample here was peripheral blood, taken on day 0 of AZD1222 vaccination. The CDR3 is CASRVRTGNYGYTF. The DNA for the CDR3 is TGTGCCAGCAGGGTTCGGACGGGGAACTATGGCTACACCTTC.